This TCR beta chain was sequenced during a study of blood T cell repertoires in COVID-19. For the study at large: Acute and convalescent COVID-19 samples came from the United States, Italy and Spain. The cDNA or gDNA used as material had been derived from T cells, B-cell-depleted T cells, or PBMCs.

Looked up from germline, CDR1 is SGHAT and CDR2 is FQNNGV. The CDR3 is 12 amino acids. With 0 bases removed from V and 5 bases from J, the gap between germline ends came to 4 bases. Generated by immunoSEQ multiplex PCR, the TCRdb table keeps only in-frame clones and is missing some. Of some 99,000 clones in the sample, around 85% were seen once. Sequencing input: peripheral blood. The chain employs TRBV11-2 and TRBJ2-5; D gene uncertain. This TCR was sampled from a woman of 80 years or more with acute or convalescent COVID-19. The CDR3 bases are TGTGCCAGCAGCTTAGATCGGGAGACCCAGTACTTC. It yields the protein CASSLDRETQYF.